The 15 T cell receptor beta chains below were found in one sample sequenced in a study of blood T cell repertoires in COVID-19. The repertoire was sequenced with immunoSEQ multiplex PCR; TCRdb's copy has only in-frame clones and lacks some. The profile covers about 190,000 clones, with 80% to 90% appearing a single time and about 1.1% taken by the ten largest. Sequenced sample: peripheral blood. Source of these receptors: a man aged 25 to 40 with acute or convalescent COVID-19.

The chain recombines TRBV12-3 or TRBV12-4 with TRBJ1-1; 11 nucleotides match TRBD1. With 8 bases clipped from V and 8 bases from J, the junction kept 7 bases outside the gene matches. CDR3 length: 13 amino acids. Here the CDR3 reads CASSRDRGSEAFF. In DNA form, the CDR3 reads TGTGCCAGCTCTAGGGACAGGGGGTCGGAAGCTTTCTTT.

V usage is TRBV6-4 and J usage is TRBJ2-7; D is perhaps TRBD2 (5 bases). Germline V gene lookup returns CDR1 MRHNA and CDR2 SNTAGT. V lost 2 bases, J lost 0 bases, and 14 bases lay in between. This CDR3 is 16 amino acids long. CDR3 nucleotides: TGTGCCAGCAGTGACCCGGGGATTTTGAGCTCCTACGAGCAGTACTTC. Translated: CASSDPGILSSYEQYF.

J is TRBJ2-5 and V is TRBV6-5, with 8 bases matching TRBD1. The germline V gene has CDR1 MNHEY and CDR2 SVGAGI. CDR3 size: 14 residues. Trimming took 4 bases from V and 4 from J; bases not matched to a gene: 5. The CDR3 bases are TGTGCCAGCAGTTCCCGGACAGGGAGAGAGACCCAGTACTTC. Protein: CASSSRTGRETQYF.

V and J are TRBV5-1 and TRBJ2-1; 10 bases align to TRBD2. CDR1 is SGHRS, CDR2 YFSETQ, per germline. This CDR3 has 15 amino acids. Trimming removed 0 bases from V and 7 bases from J; junction bases left unmatched: 4. This CDR3 is CASSLGGTSENEQFF. The CDR3 region has the DNA TGCGCCAGCAGCTTGGGGGGGACTAGCGAAAATGAGCAGTTCTTC.

Only a few counts were recorded for this clone. The chain couples TRBV6-5 to TRBJ2-5, with 10 bases matching TRBD2. In germline, CDR1 is MNHEY, CDR2 SVGAGI. This CDR3 contains 15 residues. V gave up 2 bases and J gave up 4 bases; unmatched junction bases: 4. The CDR3 protein is CASSYQRGGLETQYF. The CDR3 region has the DNA TGTGCCAGCAGTTACCAGCGGGGGGGTTTAGAGACCCAGTACTTC.

The J gene is TRBJ2-5, the V gene TRBV11-2, with 10 bases matching TRBD2. Germline V lookup: CDR1 SGHAT, CDR2 FQNNGV. Trimming at V came to 0 bases and at J to 1 base, leaving 8 bases not matched to a gene. The CDR3 has 18 residues. In DNA form, the CDR3 reads TGTGCCAGCAGCTTAGAAATTAGTCTAGCGGGGGTCCAAGAGACCCAGTACTTC. Its protein is CASSLEISLAGVQETQYF.

The chain links TRBV28 to TRBJ1-3; D unclear. Looked up from germline, CDR1 is MDHEN and CDR2 is SYDVKM. The CDR3 length is 16 residues. The V and J ends lost 2 bases and 4 bases respectively, with 15 bases between them. The chain's CDR3 is CASSLEREPGGNTIYF. CDR3 DNA: TGTGCCAGCAGTTTAGAGCGCGAACCGGGGGGAAACACCATATATTTT. Full variable domain (rest looked up from reference TRBV28 and TRBJ1-3): DVKVTQSSRYLVKRTGEKVFLECVQDMDHENMFWYRQDPGLGLRLIYFSYDVKMKEKGDIPEGYSVSREKKERFSLILESASTNQTSMYLCASSLEREPGGNTIYFGEGSWLTVV.

CDR3 in amino acids: CASSSTGGNQPQHF. The CDR3 coding sequence is TGTGCCAGCAGTTCCACAGGGGGCAATCAGCCCCAGCATTTT. This chain uses TRBV28 with TRBJ1-5; TRBD1 aligns across 7 bases. From germline, CDR1 is MDHEN and CDR2 SYDVKM. The CDR3 spans 14 residues. Trimming removed 4 bases from V and 2 bases from J; junction bases left unmatched: 2.

This chain joins TRBV29-1 and TRBJ1-4; D uncertain. CDR1 and CDR2 from the germline V gene are SQVTM and ANQGSEA. There are 12 residues in the CDR3. Trimming left V 1 base short and J 8 bases short, with 8 bases between. The CDR3 DNA reads as TGCAGCGTTGAAGTTGGCTCCGAAAAACTGTTTTTT. This gives the protein CSVEVGSEKLFF.

V gene TRBV5-1 combines with J gene TRBJ1-1; 11 nucleotides agree with TRBD1. Germline loops: CDR1 SGHRS, CDR2 YFSETQ. There are 15 residues in the CDR3. V dropped 4 bases and J dropped 4; count of bases not matched to a gene: 6. The chain's CDR3 is CASSLAGTGGTEAFF. The CDR3 DNA is TGCGCCAGCAGCCTCGCCGGGACAGGGGGCACTGAAGCTTTCTTT.

The chain joins TRBV4-1 to TRBJ1-1; 9 bases map to TRBD1. Germline assignment: CDR1 MGHRA and CDR2 YSYEKL. J lost 5 bases, V lost 2 bases, and 6 bases had no gene match. This CDR3 contains 15 residues. CDR3: CASSQKQGARTEAFF. The CDR3 DNA is TGCGCCAGCAGCCAAAAACAGGGGGCTAGGACTGAAGCTTTCTTT.

The chain combines TRBV3-1 (or the pseudogene TRBV3-2) with TRBJ2-7; 8 bases fit TRBD2. With 6 bases clipped from V and 0 bases from J, the junction kept 4 bases outside the gene matches. Germline V gives CDR1 LGHDT, CDR2 YNNKEL (reference sequence). This CDR3 is 14 amino acids long. The CDR3 reads CASSGTSGSYEQYF. The CDR3 coding sequence is TGTGCCAGCAGTGGCACTAGCGGCTCCTACGAGCAGTACTTC.

The rearrangement joins TRBV6-1 to TRBJ1-3; D gene unclear. The CDR3 consists of 14 residues. Per the germline V gene, CDR1 is MNHNS and CDR2 is SASEGT. Trimming pared 3 bases from V and 2 bases from J, leaving 8 bases between. The CDR3 protein is CASSEQVAGNTIYF. The CDR3 DNA follows: TGTGCCAGCAGTGAGCAGGTCGCTGGAAACACCATATATTTT.

This rearrangement joins TRBV27 to TRBJ2-7; maybe TRBD2 (5 bases). The germline CDR1 and CDR2 sequences are MNHEY and SMNVEV (reference sequence). Trimming left V 5 bases short and J 3 bases short, with 11 bases between. This CDR3 comprises 13 residues. CDR3 in DNA: TGTGCCAGCAGTACGGGGAGAATCTACGAGCAGTACTTC. Protein sequence: CASSTGRIYEQYF.

The sample holds one count of this clone. This chain links TRBV5-1 with TRBJ1-3, with 9 bases aligning to TRBD1. The germline gives CDR1 SGHRS, CDR2 YFSETQ. This CDR3 comprises 15 residues. J was trimmed by 5 bases and V by 3 bases; bases with no gene match: 6. CDR3 DNA: TGCGCCAGCAGCTGGACAGGGGAAGGTAGAAACACCATATATTTT. It codes for CASSWTGEGRNTIYF. Based on the CDR3 plus reference TRBV5-1 and TRBJ1-3, the full variable domain is KAGVTQTPRYLIKTRGQQVTLSCSPISGHRSVSWYQQTPGQGLQFLFEYFSETQRNKGNFPGRFSGRQFSNSRSEMNVSTLELGDSALYLCASSWTGEGRNTIYFGEGSWLTVV.